This T cell receptor (beta chain) was captured by sequencing in a study of T-cell reconstitution after alpha-beta-depleted transplantation in children. The library targeted TCRbeta and was prepared with unique molecular identifiers. TCRdb used MiXCR to reprocess the PCR reads, holding one entry per CDR3 protein. This repertoire shows approximately 1,000,000 distinct CDR3 sequences, 25% to 35% found once; its top ten account for over 25%. Notes on this clonotype: The antigen remains undetermined.

CDR1 is DFQATT and CDR2 is SNEGSKA in the germline V gene (reference sequence). The CDR3 runs to 13 residues. Points from the study as a whole: Counts and diversity of T cells one year after transplant came mostly from newly produced T cells. About two months after transplant, alpha-beta T cells reportedly came from several hundred expanded graft clones. For some patients, TCRbeta diversity was high at day 60 because of recipient T cells and thymic progenitors that survived.

The sequenced sample was PBMCs, mostly from graft donor cells, obtained 360 days after TCRalphabeta/CD19-depleted stem cell transplant. This TCR came from a boy less than two years old who had a stem cell transplant for SCID, so the T cells may come from the graft donor. The chain carries TRBV20-1 and TRBJ2-5; 11 bases are a match to TRBD2. The CDR3 reads CGLTSGGQETQYF. In DNA form, the CDR3 reads TGCGGTCTCACTAGCGGGGGCCAAGAGACCCAGTACTTC.